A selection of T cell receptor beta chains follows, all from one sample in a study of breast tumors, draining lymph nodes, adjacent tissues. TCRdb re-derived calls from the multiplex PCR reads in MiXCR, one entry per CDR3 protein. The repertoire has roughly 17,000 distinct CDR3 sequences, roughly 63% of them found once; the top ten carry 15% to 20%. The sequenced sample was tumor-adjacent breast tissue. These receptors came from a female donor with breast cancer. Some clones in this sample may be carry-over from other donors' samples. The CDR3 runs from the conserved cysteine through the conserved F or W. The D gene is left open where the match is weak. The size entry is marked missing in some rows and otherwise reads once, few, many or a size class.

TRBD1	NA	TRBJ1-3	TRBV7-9	CASRPGQGTGNTIYF	TGTGCCAGCAGACCGGGACAGGGGACTGGAAACACCATATATTTT
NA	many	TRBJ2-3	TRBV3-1	CASSAPWGGTSTDTQYF	TGTGCCAGCAGCGCCCCTTGGGGGGGCACTAGCACAGATACGCAGTATTTT
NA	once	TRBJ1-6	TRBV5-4	CASSSADITYNSPLHF	TGTGCCAGCAGCTCGGCCGACATCACCTATAATTCACCCCTCCACTTT
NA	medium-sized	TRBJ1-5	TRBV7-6	CASSWDDNQPQHF	TGTGCCAGCAGCTGGGACGACAATCAGCCCCAGCATTTT
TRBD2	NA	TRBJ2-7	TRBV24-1	CATSDSREERYF	TGTGCCACCAGTGATTCCCGGGAGGAGCGGTACTTC
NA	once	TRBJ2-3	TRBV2	CASKVEDTQYF	TGTGCCAGCAAGGTCGAAGATACGCAGTATTTT
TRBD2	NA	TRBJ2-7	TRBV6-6	CAIRHPGGEQYF	TGTGCCATCCGGCATCCCGGGGGGGAGCAGTACTTC
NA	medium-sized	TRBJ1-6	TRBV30	CAWSERDVSPLHF	TGTGCCTGGAGCGAACGGGACGTTTCACCCCTCCACTTT
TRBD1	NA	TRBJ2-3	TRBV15	CATSRILQGSTDTQYF	TGTGCCACCAGCAGAATCTTACAGGGGAGCACAGATACGCAGTATTTT
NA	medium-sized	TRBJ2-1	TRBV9	CASSVEAGPNNEQFF	TGTGCCAGCAGCGTAGAGGCAGGACCCAACAATGAGCAGTTCTTC
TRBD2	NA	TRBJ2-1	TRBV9	CASSKAGGRNEQFF	TGTGCCAGCAGCAAGGCGGGGGGACGGAATGAGCAGTTCTTC
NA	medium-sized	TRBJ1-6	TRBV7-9	CASSSSGQGHSPLHF	TGTGCCAGCAGCTCCTCCGGCCAGGGCCACTCACCCCTCCACTTT
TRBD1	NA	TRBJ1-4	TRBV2	CASRSGTADEKLFF	TGTGCCAGCAGGTCCGGGACAGCGGATGAAAAACTGTTTTTT
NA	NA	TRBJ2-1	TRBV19	CASRVPGGNEQFF	TGTGCCAGTAGGGTTCCAGGGGGGAATGAGCAGTTCTTC
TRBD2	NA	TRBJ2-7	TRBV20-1	CSARVRRSSSGKQYF	TGCAGTGCTAGAGTCCGCCGGTCTTCTAGCGGGAAGCAGTACTTC
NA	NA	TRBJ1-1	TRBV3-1	CASSQGEVGPKAFF	TGTGCCAGCAGCCAAGGCGAAGTGGGACCTAAAGCTTTCTTT
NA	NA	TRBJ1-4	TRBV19	CASSIKMNEKLFF	TGTGCCAGTAGTATCAAGATGAATGAAAAACTGTTTTTT
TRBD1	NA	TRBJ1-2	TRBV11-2	CASSLGTGDVGYTF	TGTGCCAGCAGCTTGGGGACAGGGGATGTTGGTTACACCTTC
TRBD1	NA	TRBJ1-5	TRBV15	CATSRRQGRNQPQHF	TGTGCCACCAGCAGGAGACAGGGACGCAATCAGCCCCAGCATTTT
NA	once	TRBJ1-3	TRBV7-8	CASSLHGSGTTIYF	TGTGCCAGCAGTCTACACGGCTCTGGAACCACCATATATTTT
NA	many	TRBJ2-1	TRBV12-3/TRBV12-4	CASSRTANYNEQFF	TGTGCCAGCAGTCGGACAGCCAACTACAATGAGCAGTTCTTC
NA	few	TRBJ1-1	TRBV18	CASSPAGEAAEAFF	TGTGCCAGCTCACCAGCGGGGGAGGCGGCTGAAGCTTTCTTT
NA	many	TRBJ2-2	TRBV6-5	CASSYGKNTGELFF	TGTGCCAGCAGTTACGGCAAGAACACCGGGGAGCTGTTTTTT
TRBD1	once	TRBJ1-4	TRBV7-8	CASSLAAGGDEKLFF	TGTGCCAGCAGCTTAGCGGCAGGGGGTGATGAAAAACTGTTTTTT
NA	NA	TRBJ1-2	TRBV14	CASSQENPARATYGYTF	TGTGCCAGCAGCCAAGAAAACCCTGCCAGGGCTACCTATGGCTACACCTTC
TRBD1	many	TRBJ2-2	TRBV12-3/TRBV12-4	CASSFPRQGLNTGELFF	TGTGCCAGCAGTTTCCCTAGACAGGGGCTGAACACCGGGGAGCTGTTTTTT
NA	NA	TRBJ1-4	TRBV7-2	CASSPIKTVANEKLFF	TGTGCCAGCAGCCCTATCAAGACCGTGGCTAATGAAAAACTGTTTTTT
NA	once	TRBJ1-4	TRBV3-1	CASSLPTGQDDSTNEKLFF	TGTGCCAGCAGCCTACCTACGGGGCAGGACGATTCAACTAATGAAAAACTGTTTTTT
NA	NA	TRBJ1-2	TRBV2	CASRYGEYGYTF	TGTGCCAGCAGGTACGGGGAGTATGGCTACACCTTC
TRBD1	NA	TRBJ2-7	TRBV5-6	CASSEQGAYEQYF	TGTGCCAGCAGCGAGCAGGGGGCCTACGAGCAGTACTTC
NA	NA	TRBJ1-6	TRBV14	CASSQVQANSPLHF	TGTGCCAGCAGCCAAGTACAGGCTAATTCACCCCTCCACTTT
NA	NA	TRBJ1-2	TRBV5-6	CASSLTAGYTF	TGTGCCAGCAGCTTGACAGCTGGGTACACCTTC
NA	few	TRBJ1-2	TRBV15	CATSKGKKRSDYGYTF	TGTGCCACCAGCAAGGGGAAAAAACGATCCGATTATGGCTACACCTTC
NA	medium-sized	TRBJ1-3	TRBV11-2	CASSPGAGNTIYF	TGTGCCAGCAGCCCCGGAGCTGGAAACACCATATATTTT
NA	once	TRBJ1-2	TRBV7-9	CASSLGGHYTF	TGTGCCAGCAGCTTAGGGGGGCATTACACCTTC
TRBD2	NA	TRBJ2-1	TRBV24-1	CATSAGRGYNEQFF	TGTGCCACCAGTGCCGGGAGGGGCTACAATGAGCAGTTCTTC
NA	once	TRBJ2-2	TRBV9	CASSPSLVVGELFF	TGTGCCAGCAGCCCCTCGCTAGTGGTCGGGGAGCTGTTTTTT
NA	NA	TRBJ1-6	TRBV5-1	CASSLEGLTPLHF	TGCGCCAGCAGCTTGGAAGGTCTCACACCCCTCCACTTT
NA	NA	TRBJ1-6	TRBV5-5	CASGLTTGSPNSPLHF	TGTGCCAGCGGCTTGACCACAGGGTCCCCTAATTCACCCCTCCACTTT
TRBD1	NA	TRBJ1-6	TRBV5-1	CASRGQVTSYNSPLHF	TGCGCCAGCAGAGGACAGGTGACCTCCTATAATTCACCCCTCCACTTT
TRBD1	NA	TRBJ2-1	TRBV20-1	CSARDPSKGAGEQFF	TGCAGTGCTAGAGACCCTTCAAAGGGGGCGGGTGAACAGTTCTTC
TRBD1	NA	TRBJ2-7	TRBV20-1	CSARGNGQDSEQYF	TGCAGTGCTAGAGGAAACGGACAGGACTCCGAGCAGTACTTC
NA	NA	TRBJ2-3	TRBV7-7	CASSLISTDTQYF	TGTGCTAGCAGCTTAATTTCCACAGATACGCAGTATTTT
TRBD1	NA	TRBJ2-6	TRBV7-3	CASSLWGTGISGANVLTF	TGTGCCAGCAGCTTATGGGGGACAGGGATCTCTGGGGCCAACGTCCTGACTTTC
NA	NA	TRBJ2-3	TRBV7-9	CASQGGSTDTQYF	TGTGCCTCCCAAGGCGGGAGCACAGATACGCAGTATTTT
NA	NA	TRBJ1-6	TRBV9	CASSAQLAGGSGSPLHF	TGTGCCAGCAGCGCCCAACTAGCGGGGGGGAGTGGTTCACCCCTCCACTTT
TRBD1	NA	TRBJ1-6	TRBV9	CASSVAGGRGHPLHF	TGTGCCAGCAGCGTAGCTGGGGGAAGGGGGCACCCCCTCCACTTT
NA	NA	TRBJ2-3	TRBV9	CASSVGTTGTDTQYF	TGTGCCAGCAGCGTAGGTACTACCGGCACAGATACGCAGTATTTT
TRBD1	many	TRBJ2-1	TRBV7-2	CASSLGNRGNEQFF	TGTGCCAGCAGCTTAGGCAACAGGGGAAATGAGCAGTTCTTC
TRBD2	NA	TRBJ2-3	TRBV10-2	CASSDGLAGGRQYF	TGCGCCAGCAGTGATGGGCTAGCGGGAGGAAGACAGTATTTT
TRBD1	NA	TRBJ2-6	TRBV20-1	CSARQGYSGANVLTF	TGCAGTGCTCGACAGGGATACTCTGGGGCCAACGTCCTGACTTTC
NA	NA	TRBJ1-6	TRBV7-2	CASSLVSGFSYNSPLHF	TGTGCCAGCAGCTTAGTGTCAGGTTTCTCCTATAATTCACCCCTCCACTTT
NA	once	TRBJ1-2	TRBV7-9	CASSQEGRGGDDYPF	TGTGCCAGCAGCCAAGAGGGCAGGGGCGGTGATGACTACCCCTTC
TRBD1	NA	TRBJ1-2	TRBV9	CASSKGQGAVYGYTF	TGTGCCAGCAGCAAGGGACAGGGGGCTGTATATGGCTACACCTTC
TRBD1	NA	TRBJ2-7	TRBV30	CAWSVQGKYEQYF	TGTGCCTGGAGTGTACAGGGGAAGTACGAGCAGTACTTC
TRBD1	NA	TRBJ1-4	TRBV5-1	CASSRQGLNEKLFF	TGCGCCAGCAGCAGACAGGGCCTTAATGAAAAACTGTTTTTT
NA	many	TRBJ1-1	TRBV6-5	CASSWTDLTEAFF	TGTGCCAGCAGTTGGACAGATTTAACTGAAGCTTTCTTT
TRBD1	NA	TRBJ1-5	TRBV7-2	CASSLAWTGTRPQHF	TGTGCCAGCAGCTTAGCGTGGACAGGGACAAGGCCCCAGCATTTT
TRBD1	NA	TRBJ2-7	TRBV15	CATSSLGTGAYREDF	TGTGCCACCAGCAGCCTCGGGACAGGGGCTTACCGAGAAGACTTC
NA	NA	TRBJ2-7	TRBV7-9	CASSSGPYEQYF	TGTGCCAGCAGCTCGGGGCCCTACGAGCAGTACTTC